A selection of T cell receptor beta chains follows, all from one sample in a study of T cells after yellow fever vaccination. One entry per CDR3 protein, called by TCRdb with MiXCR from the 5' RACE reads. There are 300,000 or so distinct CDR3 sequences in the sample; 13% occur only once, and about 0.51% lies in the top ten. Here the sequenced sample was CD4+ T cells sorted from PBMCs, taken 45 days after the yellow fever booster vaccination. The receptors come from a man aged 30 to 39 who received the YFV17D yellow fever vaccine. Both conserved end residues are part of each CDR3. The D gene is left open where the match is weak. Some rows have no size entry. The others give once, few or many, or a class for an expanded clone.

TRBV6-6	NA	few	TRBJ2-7	TGTGCCAGCAGTTGGGGTTCCTACGAGCAGTACTTC	CASSWGSYEQYF
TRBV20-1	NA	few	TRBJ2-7	TGCAGTGCAACTAGGGACCAATACGAGCAGTACTTC	CSATRDQYEQYF
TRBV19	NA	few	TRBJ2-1	TGTGCCAGTAGTATTAGACCCCATTTTGGGAGCTCCTACAATGAGCAGTTCTTC	CASSIRPHFGSSYNEQFF
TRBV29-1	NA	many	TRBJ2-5	TGCAGCGTTGGTCCCCCAGAGACCCAGTACTTC	CSVGPPETQYF
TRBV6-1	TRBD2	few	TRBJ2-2	TGTGCCAGCAGTCCCGGACTAGCGGGAGCCGGTGGTAGGGAGCTGTTTTTT	CASSPGLAGAGGRELFF
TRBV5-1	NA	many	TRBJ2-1	TGCGCCAGCAGCTTGGACGCCCGAGGACCGGCGGATGAGCAGTTCTTC	CASSLDARGPADEQFF
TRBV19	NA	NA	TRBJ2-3	TGTGCCAGTAGTGCGGAAAGCACAGATACGCAGTATTTT	CASSAESTDTQYF
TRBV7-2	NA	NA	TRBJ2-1	TGTGCCAGCAGCTTAGATCCAGGCCGATTTAATGAGCAGTTCTTC	CASSLDPGRFNEQFF
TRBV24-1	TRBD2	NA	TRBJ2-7	TGTGCCACCAGTGCATTTCGCGGGAGGGCCAACGACGAGCAGTACTTC	CATSAFRGRANDEQYF
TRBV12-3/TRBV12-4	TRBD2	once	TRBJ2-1	TGTGCCAGCAGACTAGCGGGAGAGGGGGGGCAGTTCTTC	CASRLAGEGGQFF
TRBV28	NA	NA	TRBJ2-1	TGTGCCAGCACCTCCGACTTCCGGGATGAGCAGTTCTTC	CASTSDFRDEQFF
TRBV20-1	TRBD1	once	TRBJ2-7	TGCAGTGCCATAGACAGGGGGCCGGGGGAGCAGTACTTC	CSAIDRGPGEQYF
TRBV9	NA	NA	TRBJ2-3	TGTGCCAGCTCAAAGTCACTGATCACAGATACGCAGTATTTT	CASSKSLITDTQYF
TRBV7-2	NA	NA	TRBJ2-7	TGTGCCAGCAGAACTGCAGTCGGCTACGAGCAGTACTTC	CASRTAVGYEQYF
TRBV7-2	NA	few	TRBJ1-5	TGTGCCAGCAGTCCGCGTCGGGGCAATCAGCCCCAGCATTTT	CASSPRRGNQPQHF